The 21 T cell receptor beta chains below were found in one sample sequenced in a study of long-term antiretroviral therapy in people with HIV. The immunoSEQ assay was v3.0, run at survey level. Measured with immunoSEQ multiplex PCR; TCRdb has only the in-frame clones, and not every one. The table shows about 20,000 clones, with more than 85% occurring only once. The sample consisted of unsorted PBMCs, taken 4.4 years after starting antiretroviral therapy. These receptors were obtained from a woman aged 45-65 years with HIV.

The chain recombines TRBV4-3 with TRBJ2-7; the D is unclear. The V end was cut by 1 base, the J end by 1 base, with 11 bases between. The CDR3 is 15 amino acids. The germline gives CDR1 LGHNA, CDR2 YSLEER. Written as DNA, the CDR3 is TGCGCCAGCAGCCAAGCCAAGGGCCCTTCCTACGAGCAGTACTTC. Encoded protein: CASSQAKGPSYEQYF.

This clone was counted a single time. The gene calls are TRBV20-1 and TRBJ1-2; D gene unclear. The ends were cut back, 3 bases at V and 5 bases at J, with 7 bases in the middle. Germline V gene lookup returns CDR1 DFQATT and CDR2 SNEGSKA (reference sequence). This CDR3 region has 11 residues. The CDR3 sequence: CSASKGYGYTF. The CDR3 DNA is TGCAGTGCTAGTAAAGGATATGGCTACACCTTC.

This clone was seen a single time. The chain combines TRBV5-1 with TRBJ2-7; D is perhaps TRBD2 (5 bases). V was trimmed by 0 bases and J by 3 bases, leaving 13 bases between them. The CDR3 extends over 15 amino acids. Germline lookup yields CDR1 SGHRS and CDR2 YFSETQ. Written as DNA, the CDR3 is TGCGCCAGCAGCTTGGGGACTCCGAGGGACTACGAGCAGTACTTC. This sequence encodes CASSLGTPRDYEQYF.

J is TRBJ1-4 and V is TRBV5-1; the D gene is possibly TRBD1 (6 bases). From germline, CDR1 is SGHRS and CDR2 YFSETQ. The CDR3 has 14 amino acids. The ends were cut back, 4 bases at V and 4 bases at J, with 11 bases in the middle. The CDR3 DNA sequence: TGCGCCAGCAGCCTGGGACATGATAATGAAAAACTGTTTTTT. Its protein is CASSLGHDNEKLFF.

In its sample, this clone was seen a few times. The V gene is TRBV25-1, the J gene TRBJ2-7, with 9 positions matching TRBD2. Trimming at V came to 7 bases and at J to 7 bases, leaving 8 bases not matched to a gene. CDR3 length: 13 amino acids. The germline CDR1 and CDR2 sequences are MGHDK and SYGVNS. Here the CDR3 reads CASIPSGAREQYF. The CDR3 DNA reads as TGTGCCAGCATTCCTAGCGGGGCTCGGGAGCAGTACTTC.

The CDR3 protein is CASIGGSEETQYF. CDR3 sequence (DNA): TGTGCCAGCATCGGGGGGTCAGAAGAGACCCAGTACTTC. This chain connects TRBV6-6 to TRBJ2-5; TRBD2 matches at 7 bases. The germline V gene has CDR1 MNHNY and CDR2 SVGAGI (reference sequence). The CDR3 extends over 13 amino acids. The V gene end was trimmed by 7 bases and the J gene end by 3 bases; junction bases not matched to a gene: 5.

The rearrangement links TRBV18 to TRBJ1-1, with 7 bases identical to TRBD1. V lost 3 bases, J lost 6 bases, and 10 bases stayed unmatched. The germline CDR1 and CDR2 sequences are KGHSH and LQKENI. This CDR3 contains 15 residues. The CDR3 reads CASSPGQAREAEAFF. For the CDR3, the DNA is TGTGCCAGCTCACCCGGACAGGCGCGGGAGGCTGAAGCTTTCTTT.

The chain carries TRBV6-5 and TRBJ2-1; no clear D gene. There are 15 residues in the CDR3. Germline V gives CDR1 MNHEY, CDR2 SVGAGI. V lost 4 bases, J lost 2 bases, and 12 bases lay in between. The CDR3 DNA sequence: TGTGCCAGCAGTTCTGAATTCGGTACCTACAATGAGCAGTTCTTC. Its protein product is CASSSEFGTYNEQFF.

J is TRBJ1-2 and V is TRBV2, with 7 positions matching TRBD1. Looked up from germline, CDR1 is SNHLY and CDR2 is FYNNEI. This CDR3 spans 14 amino acids. V was clipped by 4 bases and J by 5 bases; unmatched bases: 7. For the CDR3, the DNA is TGTGCCAGCAGTGGAGGGACAGACTATTATGGCTACACCTTC. It translates to CASSGGTDYYGYTF.

The V gene is TRBV10-3, the J gene TRBJ2-7; D gene uncertain. This CDR3 comprises 15 residues. Trimming pared 6 bases from V and 0 bases from J, leaving 15 bases between. Germline V gene data show CDR1 as ENHRY and CDR2 as SYGVKD. This CDR3 reads CAISITTTISYEQYF. CDR3 in DNA: TGTGCCATCAGCATAACGACAACCATCTCCTACGAGCAGTACTTC.

The chain combines TRBV5-1 with TRBJ2-5; D possibly corresponds to TRBD2 (6 bases). The V gene's germline CDR1 is SGHRS and CDR2 YFSETQ. This CDR3 comprises 14 residues. V was shortened by 3 bases and J by 4 bases, with 13 bases between the two germline ends. The CDR3 nucleotides are TGCGCCAGCAGCTCCAAGCTGGGGGGAGAGACCCAGTACTTC. This gives the protein CASSSKLGGETQYF.

The chain couples TRBV2 to TRBJ2-6, with 9 bases that match TRBD1. The V segment lost 2 bases and the J segment 3 bases; nucleotides outside the gene matches: 8. Germline CDR1 and CDR2: SNHLY and FYNNEI. CDR3 length: 18 residues. The CDR3 loop is CASSELGQGIGGANVLTF. The CDR3 DNA follows: TGTGCCAGCAGTGAACTCGGACAGGGGATAGGTGGGGCCAACGTCCTGACTTTC.

The chain uses TRBV6-6 and TRBJ1-4; possibly TRBD1 for D (5 bases). Germline V CDR1 and CDR2: MNHNY, SVGAGI (reference sequence). The CDR3 is made up of 14 amino acids. V lost 2 bases and J lost 8, with 12 bases in between. The CDR3 DNA reads as TGTGCCAGCAGTTACGGAGACAGTGGGGAAAAACTGTTTTTT. Encoded protein: CASSYGDSGEKLFF.

The chain recombines TRBV29-1 with TRBJ2-5; D remains ambiguous. Looked up from germline, CDR1 is SQVTM and CDR2 is ANQGSEA. V shed 4 bases and J shed 4 bases, with 22 bases lying between them. This CDR3 spans 16 amino acids. The CDR3 sequence is CSVAPPRVEGIETQYF. DNA for the CDR3: TGCAGCGTTGCCCCACCTCGAGTTGAAGGTATAGAGACCCAGTACTTC. Looking up the rest from reference TRBV29-1 and TRBJ2-5 gives the full variable domain: SAVISQKPSRDICQRGTSLTIQCQVDSQVTMMFWYRQQPGQSLTLIATANQGSEATYESGFVIDKFPISRPNLTFSTLTVSNMSPEDSSIYLCSVAPPRVEGIETQYFGPGTRLLVL.

The rearrangement joins TRBV5-1 to TRBJ2-2; D uncertain. Germline CDR1 is SGHRS and CDR2 is YFSETQ. Trimming took 0 bases from V and 0 from J, leaving 6 bases between them. This CDR3 is 15 amino acids long. This CDR3 reads CASSLGQTNTGELFF. The CDR3 region has the DNA TGCGCCAGCAGCTTGGGACAAACGAACACCGGGGAGCTGTTTTTT.

This clone was detected once. The chain employs TRBV29-1 and TRBJ2-3; D ambiguous. CDR3 length: 12 amino acids. V lost 6 bases, J lost 0 bases, and 7 bases lay in between. Germline loops: CDR1 SQVTM, CDR2 ANQGSEA. The CDR3: CSVVVSTDTQYF. The CDR3 DNA is TGCAGCGTCGTTGTCAGCACAGATACGCAGTATTTT.

The genes are TRBV11-2 and TRBJ2-5, with D tentatively TRBD1 or TRBD2 (5 bases each). The V end lost 4 bases, the J end lost 2 bases, and 11 bases lay between the germline ends. CDR3 length equals 14 residues. CDR1 SGHAT and CDR2 FQNNGV come from the germline V gene. The CDR3 protein is CASSSGNRQETQYF. As DNA, the CDR3 is TGTGCCAGCAGCTCGGGGAACAGGCAAGAGACCCAGTACTTC.

The CDR3 coding sequence is TGTGCCAGCAGTTCGGACGGTGGGGATGTTCCCTCCGGCTACACCTTC. This translates into CASSSDGGDVPSGYTF. The chain is built from TRBV6-6 and TRBJ1-2; no clear D. With 4 bases removed from V and 8 bases from J, the gap between germline ends came to 23 bases. From germline, CDR1 is MNHNY and CDR2 SVGAGI (reference sequence). This CDR3 region has 16 residues.

This clone was seen more than once but under ten times. The rearrangement uses TRBV11-3 and TRBJ2-1; maybe TRBD1 (7 bases). Germline CDR1 and CDR2: SGHNT and YENEEA. The ends were cut back, 5 bases at V and 0 bases at J, with 14 bases in the middle. This CDR3 contains 16 residues. The CDR3 DNA reads as TGTGCCAGCAGCACCGGGACAGCGGGCTCCTACAATGAGCAGTTCTTC. Translated, it gives CASSTGTAGSYNEQFF.

This chain connects TRBV7-9 to TRBJ1-1; 10 bases fit TRBD1. Looked up from germline, CDR1 is SEHNR and CDR2 is FQNEAQ (reference sequence). Trimming at V came to 3 bases and at J to 2 bases, leaving 9 bases not matched to a gene. This CDR3 has 17 amino acids. DNA of the CDR3: TGTGCCAGCAGCTTTCCGGACAGGGGGGGAGATAACACTGAAGCTTTCTTT. It codes for CASSFPDRGGDNTEAFF.

This rearrangement joins TRBV6-1 to TRBJ2-2; D unresolved. V was cut by 1 base and J by 4 bases, with 16 bases left in between. From germline, CDR1 is MNHNS and CDR2 SASEGT. The CDR3 is 17 residues long. The CDR3 sequence: CASSEDLGAPATGELFF. The DNA of the CDR3 is TGTGCCAGCAGTGAAGACCTAGGTGCCCCGGCCACCGGGGAGCTGTTTTTT.